The rows below give T cell receptor beta chains drawn from one sample of a study of blood T cell repertoires in COVID-19. Sequencing used immunoSEQ multiplex PCR; TCRdb keeps in-frame clones, though not all of them. The top ten hold roughly 2.6% of the sample, which has 140,000 to 150,000 clones, about 85% seen once. The sample was peripheral blood. Every receptor here comes from a human donor with acute or convalescent COVID-19. The donor label of this sample is uncertain. Each CDR3 is given with its conserved first and last residue. D genes are given only for firm matches. Clone size, where shown, is once, few, many, or a class for clones that have expanded.

J gene,clone size,V gene,D gene,CDR3 DNA,CDR3 protein
TRBJ2-3,.,TRBV19,TRBD1,TGTGCCAGTAGTACACGACAGGGGGCGGATACGCAGTATTTT,CASSTRQGADTQYF
TRBJ1-4,.,TRBV19,TRBD1,TGTGCCAGCCATCAGGGGGTTTGGGGTAATGAAAAACTGTTTTTT,CASHQGVWGNEKLFF
TRBJ2-5,few,TRBV10-3,.,TGTGCCATCAGTGAGAGGGACAAATATCAAGAGACCCAGTACTTC,CAISERDKYQETQYF
TRBJ2-7,.,TRBV6-5,.,.,CASSYIRARGYEQYF
TRBJ2-5,.,TRBV9,.,TGTGCCAGCAGCGCCGAGCCCCGAGCGGGCACAGGAGAGACCCAGTACTTC,CASSAEPRAGTGETQYF
TRBJ1-2,.,TRBV5-8,TRBD1,TGTGCCAGCACCCGCCCGGAGGGGGCCTATGGCTACACCTTC,CASTRPEGAYGYTF
TRBJ2-1,few,TRBV7-3,.,TGTGCCAGCAGCTTAAGGGCTGGTGAGTCCAATGAGCAGTTCTTC,CASSLRAGESNEQFF
TRBJ2-3,.,TRBV5-6,TRBD1,TGTGCCAGCAGCCAGGACAGGGCAGATACGCAGTATTTT,CASSQDRADTQYF
TRBJ1-1,.,TRBV20-1,.,TGCAGTGCTAGTCTGGAGTTTGGAGCTTTCTTT,CSASLEFGAFF
TRBJ2-1,.,TRBV7-3,.,TGTGCCAGCAGCTCAAGCCCACAGGTGGCTGAGCAGTTCTTC,CASSSSPQVAEQFF
TRBJ2-5,.,TRBV15,TRBD2,TGTGCCACCAGCAGGGCCTATGGGCGGGAGGGCCTGGAGACCCAGTACTTC,CATSRAYGREGLETQYF
TRBJ1-2,.,TRBV6-6,.,TGTGCCAGCAGTCCCGGAGGTAACTATGGCTACACCTTC,CASSPGGNYGYTF
TRBJ2-1,.,TRBV5-1,TRBD1,TGCGCCAGCAGCACCGGGACAGGGGGGTCCGAGCAGTTCTTC,CASSTGTGGSEQFF
TRBJ1-2,few,TRBV18,.,TGTGCCAGCTCACCAGAGGAAGCAGGGGTAGGGTATGGCTACACCTTC,CASSPEEAGVGYGYTF
TRBJ1-2,.,TRBV5-1,TRBD1,TGCGCCAGCAGCTCGACAGGGGGTAGTTATGGCTACACCTTC,CASSSTGGSYGYTF
TRBJ2-3,.,TRBV28,TRBD2,TGTGCCAGCAAGGTCGGGGGGGCCTCAGATACGCAGTATTTT,CASKVGGASDTQYF
TRBJ1-3,.,TRBV13,TRBD1,TGTGCCAGCAGCTTAGGACGGCTCCAGGGGGCGCGGGGAAACACCATATATTTT,CASSLGRLQGARGNTIYF
TRBJ1-1,.,TRBV19,.,TGTGCCAGTACCAGGCGGGGGGCGAGCACTGAAGCTTTCTTT,CASTRRGASTEAFF
TRBJ1-2,.,TRBV19,TRBD1,TGTGCCAGTAGTACCCGACAGGGTGTCTCCTATGGCTACACCTTC,CASSTRQGVSYGYTF
TRBJ1-2,.,TRBV24-1,.,TGTGCCACCAGTGAGGCTGACTATGGCTACACCTTC,CATSEADYGYTF
TRBJ2-7,.,TRBV7-2,.,TGTGCCAGCAGCTTAGTCGTCTACGAGCAGTACTTC,CASSLVVYEQYF
TRBJ2-1,once,TRBV5-5,TRBD2,TGTGCCAGCAGCTTTAGCGGGGGAGGAGAGCAGTTCTTC,CASSFSGGGEQFF
TRBJ1-2,few,TRBV10-3,.,TGTGCCATCAGACAGGCTAACTATGGCTACACCTTC,CAIRQANYGYTF
TRBJ1-1,.,TRBV27,.,TGTGCCAGCACCATCGGAGGGCAGATAAACATGAACACTGAAGCTTTCTTT,CASTIGGQINMNTEAFF
TRBJ2-3,.,TRBV27,.,TGTGCCAGCAGTCCAGCGACTACCCAACCTACAGATACGCAGTATTTT,CASSPATTQPTDTQYF
TRBJ1-5,.,TRBV2,TRBD1,TGTGCCAGCAGTGGGGGACAGGGGAGAAATCAGCCCCAGCATTTT,CASSGGQGRNQPQHF
TRBJ1-4,.,TRBV2,.,TGTGCCAGCAGGTGGTCTACGTCAAGTGAAAAACTGTTTTTT,CASRWSTSSEKLFF
TRBJ2-1,.,TRBV5-1,TRBD2,TGCGCCAGCAGCTCAGGTGGGCTAGCGGGAGGGGGAAATGAGCAGTTCTTC,CASSSGGLAGGGNEQFF
TRBJ2-7,.,TRBV5-6,TRBD1,TGTGCCAGCAGCTCTCGGACAGGAGCCCAGTACTTC,CASSSRTGAQYF
TRBJ1-2,.,TRBV3-1/TRBV3-2,.,TGTGCCAGCAGCCAAGAAGGGCTGGCACGACTATATGGCTACACCTTC,CASSQEGLARLYGYTF
TRBJ1-1,.,TRBV6-6,.,TGTGCCAGCAGTCAGAGATATACCGGGGACACTGAAGCTTTCTTT,CASSQRYTGDTEAFF
TRBJ2-1,.,TRBV27,TRBD1,TGTGCCAGCGGCCGACAGGGGTATACCGAATCCTACAATGAGCAGTTCTTC,CASGRQGYTESYNEQFF
TRBJ2-5,.,TRBV19,.,TGTGCCAGTAGTAGGGGAGAGGGTTGGGAGACCCAGTACTTC,CASSRGEGWETQYF
TRBJ2-5,.,TRBV19,.,TGTGCCAGTAGTACGTCCCAAGAGACCCAGTACTTC,CASSTSQETQYF
TRBJ1-1,.,TRBV6-2/TRBV6-3,.,TGTGCCAGCAGCCGTTATAATCGTATGATCGAAGCGCCTTTCTTT,CASSRYNRMIEAPFF
TRBJ1-4,.,TRBV5-1,.,TGCGCCAGCAGCTTGGTAGGGGATATTTTACGCTCAACTAATGAAAAACTGTTTTTT,CASSLVGDILRSTNEKLFF
TRBJ1-4,.,TRBV27,TRBD1,TGTGCCAGCAGTGGACAGGGGGCTAATGAAAAACTGTTTTTT,CASSGQGANEKLFF
TRBJ1-6,few,TRBV18,.,TGTGCCAGCTCAAAAACAGGGAAAGGATCCAATTCACCCCTCCACTTT,CASSKTGKGSNSPLHF
TRBJ2-2,.,TRBV5-1,TRBD2,TGCGCCAGCAGCTTGGCGGGGGGTCCCGGGGAGCTGTTTTTT,CASSLAGGPGELFF
TRBJ2-2,once,TRBV5-1,TRBD1,TGCGCCAGCAGCTCCCGGGACAGACGCACCGGGGAGCTGTTTTTT,CASSSRDRRTGELFF
TRBJ2-2,.,TRBV6-6,TRBD2,TGTGCCAGCAACGGCCCGGGGGGTACCGGGGAGCTGTTTTTT,CASNGPGGTGELFF
TRBJ2-1,.,TRBV7-4,.,TGTGCCAGCAGCTTACTGGGCCATGAGCAGTTCTTC,CASSLLGHEQFF
TRBJ1-2,few,TRBV2,.,TGTGCCAGCTGTAAAGGCCATACGGGAGACTATGGCTACACCTTC,CASCKGHTGDYGYTF
TRBJ1-2,.,TRBV27,TRBD1,TGTGCCAGCAGTTTGAGGATGGGAAGGGGGCAGAACTATGGCTACACCTTC,CASSLRMGRGQNYGYTF
TRBJ2-2,.,TRBV9,.,TGTGCCAGCAGCGCACAGGCCCGAGGCACCGGGGAGCTGTTTTTT,CASSAQARGTGELFF
TRBJ2-5,.,TRBV7-9,.,TGTGCCAGCTGGGGGGTTCAGGAGACCCAGTACTTC,CASWGVQETQYF